The 9 T cell receptor beta chains listed next were all sequenced from one sample in a study of OX40 agonist ivuxolimab in advanced cancers. The library was generated by the immunoSEQ multiplex PCR assay. TCRdb mirrors the immuneACCESS table, restricted to in-frame sequences. Some clones are absent from its copies; in checked studies, under half trace to an unresolved V gene, and the reason for the others is unknown. This sample is represented by tens of thousands of clones; 89% of them were singletons. In total, the top ten clones hold 9.5% to 12% of the sample. The material sequenced was CD4+ or CD8+ T cells sorted from blood, taken in a trial of the OX40 agonist ivuxolimab. Receptor source: an adult with an advanced solid tumor such as melanoma, head and neck, liver or kidney cancer.

As for this clone: Mismatch with germline at one junction end may stem from a read error. The same CDR3 arises from other DNA sequences in this sample as well. This sequence joins TRBV20-1 and TRBJ1-6; weak D call: TRBD1 (6 bases). This CDR3 has 11 residues. Germline values: CDR1 DFQATT, CDR2 SNEGSKA (reference sequence). The CDR3 DNA follows: TGCAGCGCTAGGGGGAATTCACCCCTCCACTTT. Its translation: CSARGNSPLHF.

This chain links TRBV7-9 with TRBJ2-1; D remains ambiguous. This CDR3 is built from 11 residues. V lost 6 bases, J lost 9 bases, and 9 bases lay in between. Looked up from germline, CDR1 is SEHNR and CDR2 is FQNEAQ (reference sequence). CDR3 region: CASRVSPEQFF. In DNA, the CDR3 is TGTGCCAGCAGGGTTTCACCTGAGCAGTTCTTC.

The chain combines TRBV5-4 with TRBJ2-5; 8 nucleotides line up with TRBD2. Germline V gene lookup returns CDR1 SGHNT and CDR2 YYREEE (reference sequence). CDR3 length: 17 residues. The V gene end was trimmed by 3 bases and the J gene end by 5 bases; junction bases not matched to a gene: 15. CDR3 DNA: TGTGCCAGCAGCTCGGATGCCGGGACTAGTCTTGGGGAGACCCAGTACTTC. Its translation is CASSSDAGTSLGETQYF.

This clone was counted once. The rearrangement joins TRBV7-3 to TRBJ2-7, with 8 bases lining up with TRBD1. V trimming: 2 bases; J trimming: 0 bases; junction bases outside the gene matches: 3. The CDR3 runs 15 residues. Looked up from germline, CDR1 is SGHTA and CDR2 is FQGTGA. This CDR3 is CASSLGQGSSYEQYF. In nucleotides, the CDR3 is TGTGCCAGCAGCTTAGGACAGGGAAGCTCCTACGAGCAGTACTTC.

This rearrangement joins TRBV6-5 to TRBJ1-5, with 8 bases identical to TRBD1. V gave up 2 bases and J gave up 2 bases; unmatched junction bases: 5. The CDR3 spans 16 residues. Germline loops: CDR1 MNHEY, CDR2 SVGAGI. The CDR3 reads CASSYHGQGGNQPQHF. The CDR3 DNA sequence: TGTGCCAGCAGTTACCACGGACAGGGAGGCAATCAGCCCCAGCATTTT.

J is TRBJ1-3 and V is TRBV15; 9 bases line up with TRBD1. Germline CDR1 reads LNHNV; CDR2 reads YYDKDF (reference sequence). CDR3 length: 15 residues. J was trimmed by 2 bases and V by 3 bases; bases with no gene match: 2. CDR3 amino acids: CATSRDRGAGNTIYF. CDR3 coding DNA: TGTGCCACCAGCAGGGACAGGGGCGCTGGAAACACCATATATTTT.

The V gene is TRBV7-9, the J gene TRBJ2-3; 9 positions agree with TRBD2. In germline, CDR1 is SEHNR, CDR2 FQNEAQ (reference sequence). V dropped 6 bases and J dropped 0; count of bases not matched to a gene: 1. This CDR3 spans 14 amino acids. CDR3 residues: CASRREGSTDTQYF. CDR3 nucleotides: TGTGCCAGCAGGCGGGAGGGAAGCACAGATACGCAGTATTTT.

This chain links TRBV18 with TRBJ1-2; TRBD1 aligns across 7 bases. This CDR3 is built from 14 residues. V shed 2 bases, J shed 4 bases, and the junction held 4 bases outside the gene matches. The germline CDR1 and CDR2 sequences are KGHSH and LQKENI. CDR3: CASSPTGVSYGYTF. The CDR3 DNA is TGTGCCAGCTCACCAACAGGGGTTAGCTATGGCTACACCTTC.

This clone was counted once. This sequence joins TRBV2 and TRBJ2-4, with D perhaps matching TRBD1 (7 bases). V lost 7 bases, J lost 15 bases, and 19 bases lay in between. Germline V gives CDR1 SNHLY, CDR2 FYNNEI. CDR3 length equals 12 residues. The CDR3 DNA reads as TGTGCCAGCACCGAGGAGGGGGCCGGCGGGTACTTC. It encodes CASTEEGAGGYF.